The source of this T cell receptor beta chain is a study of T cells in Graves' hyperthyroidism and ophthalmopathy (dated by TCRdb to the late 2010s). Background for the entire study: Peripheral blood was sampled at the time of initial diagnosis, prior to any treatment. To identify distinguishing TCR V-J signatures, a discovery cohort of about 95 patients was used, comprising 40 to 45 with Graves' ophthalmopathy and 55 to 65 with stable Graves' hyperthyroidism. Prospective prediction of ophthalmopathy was tested in an independent validation cohort consisting of 18 hyperthyroidism patients and 15 or so patients who later progressed to ophthalmopathy. The approximately 100 discovery patients were divided at random into training and test sets in a 7:3 ratio. Thyroid tissue and blood T-cell repertoires from several Graves' hyperthyroidism patients were also compared in the study. Once sampling was done, hyperthyroidism patients were given methimazole at a starting dose of 30 mg daily, whereas ophthalmopathy patients were given high-dose intravenous methylprednisolone. The paper describes TCR Vbeta CDR3 sequencing of more than 120 peripheral blood samples, made up of some 40 ophthalmopathy patients, 70 to 75 hyperthyroidism patients and 17 progressor patients. What the research found in general, with its limitations: No statistical method was used to set the sample size in advance, and investigators knew the group allocation. In validation, the model predicted progression to ophthalmopathy a median of about 6.8 months before onset, with roughly 68% sensitivity and roughly 77% specificity. Blood samples also contained most of the expanded thyroid clonotypes (frequency above 0.001), which suggests that blood repertoires may reflect thyroid immune responses. A model built on a 13 V-J signature distinguished ophthalmopathy from stable hyperthyroidism, reaching approximately 89% sensitivity and approximately 83% specificity in cross-validation and 80%/75% in testing.

The TCR beta CDR3 regions were amplified from RNA transcripts. For the first round of RT-PCR on the TCR CDR3, the HTBI primer set was used together with the Qiagen OneStep RT-PCR kit. Libraries were constructed in a second round of multiplex PCR, after which size selection and purification were performed. Paired-end sequencing of the libraries was performed with 100 bp reads on an Illumina HiSeq2000. Turning to the authors' computational methods: SOAPnuke was used to process the raw data, throwing out any read that contained adapters or uncalled bases, had a mean Phred below 15, or lacked an exact constant-primer or identifier match. High-quality paired reads were merged with COPE v1.2.5, and unique nucleotide sequences were defined as clonotypes. MiTCR v1.1 was used to align the clonotypes against IMGT TRBV, TRBD and TRBJ reference segments. The analysis included only V-J combinations with a frequency above 0.0001, which together covered roughly 99% of the repertoires. A TCS score was defined as the ratio between F50 (clonal expansion) and ExV (chaos), using BLOSUM62-based TCRdist between CDR3 peptides within each V-J. Welch's t-statistics and random forest reduced around 520 V-J features to 13, which were used in a naive Bayes classifier (R e1071). The similarity between thyroid and blood repertoires was quantified using the Morisita-Horn index. TCRdb reanalyzed the raw reads on its own, using fastp at Q25 for trimming and MiXCR for clone calling, and kept in-frame beta chains. CDR3 protein duplicates are merged, each entry listing the most common genes and DNA. The V and J calls shown here were made by TCRdb, not taken from the authors' results. Counted in this sample were roughly 840,000 distinct CDR3 sequences; over 35% of them appeared once. In total, the top ten clones hold about 9% of the sample.

Stable Graves' hyperthyroidism was defined as no progression to ophthalmopathy during 18 months of follow-up. Hyperthyroidism patients were aged 18 to 65 years and newly diagnosed, with disease duration of less than 2 months. Any patient with an uncontrolled infection, another autoimmune disease, pregnancy or lactation was excluded. Diagnoses were based on clinical symptoms, serum thyroxine and TRAb, thyroid ultrasound and orbital computed tomography. PBMCs were isolated from around 10 ml of fresh peripheral blood by Ficoll-Paque density gradient centrifugation. Total RNA was extracted with Trizol reagent, and quality was checked on an Agilent 2100 Bioanalyzer. To note about this clonotype: It lacks a known antigen. Nothing much larger sits one base from this clone, and base qualities are not available.

Taken from the germline V gene, the CDR1 and CDR2 loops are SGHTA and FQGNSA. Trimming at the junction amounts to 3 bases on V and 4 bases on J, and the germline ends lie 10 bases apart. Measured from the cysteine to the phenylalanine, the CDR3 is 14 residues long. This entry keeps only the CDR3 DNA: 42 bases, framed from base 1. The clonotype originates from a young man with Graves' hyperthyroidism. Input material: blood. Recombination linked TRBV7-2 to TRBJ1-3; the D gene is possibly TRBD1, with 6 bases matching. CDR3 loop: CASSFQGQGNTIYF. The sequenced DNA: TGTGCCAGCAGCTTTCAGGGGCAAGGAAACACCATATATTTT.